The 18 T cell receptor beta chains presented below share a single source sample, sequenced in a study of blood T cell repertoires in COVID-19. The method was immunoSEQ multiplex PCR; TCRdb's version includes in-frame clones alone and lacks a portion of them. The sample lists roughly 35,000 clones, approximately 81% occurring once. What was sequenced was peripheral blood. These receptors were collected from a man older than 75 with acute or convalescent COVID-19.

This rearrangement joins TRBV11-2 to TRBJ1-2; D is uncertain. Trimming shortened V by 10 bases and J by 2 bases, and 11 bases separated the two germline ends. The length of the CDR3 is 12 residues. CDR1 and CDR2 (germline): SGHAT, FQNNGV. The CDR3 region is CATSHTNYGYTF. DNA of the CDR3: TGTGCCACCTCGCACACAAACTATGGCTACACCTTC.

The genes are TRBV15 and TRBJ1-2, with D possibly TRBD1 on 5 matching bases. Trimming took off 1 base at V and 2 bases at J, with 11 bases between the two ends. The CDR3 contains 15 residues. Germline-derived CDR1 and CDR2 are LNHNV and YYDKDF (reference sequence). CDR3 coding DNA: TGTGCCACCAGCAGAGGCGGGGCAGGGAACTATGGCTACACCTTC. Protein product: CATSRGGAGNYGYTF.

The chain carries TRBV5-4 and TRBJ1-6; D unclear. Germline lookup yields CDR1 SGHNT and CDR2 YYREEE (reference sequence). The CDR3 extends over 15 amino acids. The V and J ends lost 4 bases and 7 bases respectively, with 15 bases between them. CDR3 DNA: TGTGCCAGCAGCGTGCGGGTAGGGTCGAATTCACCCCTCCACTTT. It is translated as CASSVRVGSNSPLHF. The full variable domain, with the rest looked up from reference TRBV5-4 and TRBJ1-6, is ETGVTQSPTHLIKTRGQQVTLRCSSQSGHNTVSWYQQALGQGPQFIFQYYREEENGRGNFPPRFSGLQFPNYSSELNVNALELDDSALYLCASSVRVGSNSPLHFGNGTRLTVT.

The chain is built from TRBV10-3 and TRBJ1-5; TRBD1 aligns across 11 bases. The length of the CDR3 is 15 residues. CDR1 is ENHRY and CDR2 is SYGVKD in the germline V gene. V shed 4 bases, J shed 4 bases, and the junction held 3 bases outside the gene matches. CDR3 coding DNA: TGTGCCATCAGTGCGGACAGGGGGCCGAATCAGCCCCAGCATTTT. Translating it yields CAISADRGPNQPQHF.

The CDR3 DNA is TGTGCCTGGGGGGGCTTGAACTATGGCTACACCTTC. It encodes CAWGGLNYGYTF. This chain joins TRBV30 and TRBJ1-2; TRBD1 might be the D (6 bases). The CDR3 contains 12 residues. V was shortened by 5 bases and J by 2 bases, with 9 bases between the two germline ends. CDR1 is GTSNPN and CDR2 is SVGIG in the germline V gene (reference sequence).

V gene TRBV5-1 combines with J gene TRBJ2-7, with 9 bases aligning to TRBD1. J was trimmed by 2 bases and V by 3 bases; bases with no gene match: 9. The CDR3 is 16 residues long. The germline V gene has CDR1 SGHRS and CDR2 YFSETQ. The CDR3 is CASSSTPGQGAYEQYF. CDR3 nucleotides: TGCGCCAGCAGCTCCACTCCGGGACAGGGAGCCTACGAGCAGTACTTC.

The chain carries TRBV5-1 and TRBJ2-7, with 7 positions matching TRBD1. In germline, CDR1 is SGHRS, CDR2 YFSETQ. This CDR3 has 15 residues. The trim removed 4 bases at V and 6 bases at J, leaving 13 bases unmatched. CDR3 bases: TGCGCCAGCAGCACCGACAGGGCTCTCCGCGGCGAGCAGTACTTC. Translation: CASSTDRALRGEQYF.

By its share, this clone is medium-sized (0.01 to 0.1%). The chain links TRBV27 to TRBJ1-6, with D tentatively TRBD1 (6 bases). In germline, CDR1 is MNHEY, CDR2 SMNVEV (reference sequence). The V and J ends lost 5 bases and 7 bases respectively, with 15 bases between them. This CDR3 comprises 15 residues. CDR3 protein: CASSQGPALNSPLHF. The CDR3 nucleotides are TGTGCCAGCAGTCAGGGGCCGGCCCTAAATTCACCCCTCCACTTT.

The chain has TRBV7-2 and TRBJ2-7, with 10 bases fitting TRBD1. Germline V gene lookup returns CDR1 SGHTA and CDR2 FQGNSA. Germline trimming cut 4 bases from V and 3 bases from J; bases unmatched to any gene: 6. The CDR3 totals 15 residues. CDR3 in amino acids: CASSWIGQGDYEQYF. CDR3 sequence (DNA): TGTGCCAGCAGCTGGATCGGACAGGGGGACTACGAGCAGTACTTC.

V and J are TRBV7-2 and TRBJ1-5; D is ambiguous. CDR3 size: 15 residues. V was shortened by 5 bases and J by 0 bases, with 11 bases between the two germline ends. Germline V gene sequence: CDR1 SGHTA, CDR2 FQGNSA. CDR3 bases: TGTGCCAGCAGCATTTCCTCGTATAGCAATCAGCCCCAGCATTTT. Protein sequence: CASSISSYSNQPQHF. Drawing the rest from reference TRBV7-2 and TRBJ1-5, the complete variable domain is GAGVSQSPSNKVTEKGKDVELRCDPISGHTALYWYRQSLGQGLEFLIYFQGNSAPDKSGLPSDRFSAERTGGSVSTLTIQRTQQEDSAVYLCASSISSYSNQPQHFGDGTRLSIL.

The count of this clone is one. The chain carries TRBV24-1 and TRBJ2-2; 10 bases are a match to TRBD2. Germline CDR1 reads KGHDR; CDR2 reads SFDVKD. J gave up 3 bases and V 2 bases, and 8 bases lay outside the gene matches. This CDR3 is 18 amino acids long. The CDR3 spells CATSDSSGGRVDTGELFF. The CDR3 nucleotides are TGTGCCACCAGTGATTCTAGCGGGGGCCGAGTGGACACCGGGGAGCTGTTTTTT.

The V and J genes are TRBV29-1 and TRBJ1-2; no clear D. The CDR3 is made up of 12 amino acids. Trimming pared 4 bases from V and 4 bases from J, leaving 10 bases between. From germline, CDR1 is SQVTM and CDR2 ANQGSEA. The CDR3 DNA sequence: TGCAGCGTTGTTATTCAGTCCTATGGCTACACCTTC. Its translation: CSVVIQSYGYTF.

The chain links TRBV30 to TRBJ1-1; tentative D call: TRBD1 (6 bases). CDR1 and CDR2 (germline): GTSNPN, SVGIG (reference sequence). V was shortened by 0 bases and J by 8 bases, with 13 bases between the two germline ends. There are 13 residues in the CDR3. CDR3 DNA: TGTGCCTGGAGTGTCCAAACAGGGTCGGAAGCTTTCTTT. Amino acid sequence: CAWSVQTGSEAFF.

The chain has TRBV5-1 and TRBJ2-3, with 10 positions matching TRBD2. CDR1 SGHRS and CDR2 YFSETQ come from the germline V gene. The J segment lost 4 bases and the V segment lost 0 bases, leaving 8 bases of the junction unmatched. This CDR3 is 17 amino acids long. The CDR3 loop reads CASSLALASGGADTQYF. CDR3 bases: TGCGCCAGCAGCTTGGCTTTGGCTAGCGGGGGAGCAGATACGCAGTATTTT.

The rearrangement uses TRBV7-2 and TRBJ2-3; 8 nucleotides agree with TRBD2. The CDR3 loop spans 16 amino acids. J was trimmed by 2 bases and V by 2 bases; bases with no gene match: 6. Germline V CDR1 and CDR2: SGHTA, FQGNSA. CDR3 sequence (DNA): TGTGCCAGCAGCTTACGGGGGGGCTCCGTCACAGATACGCAGTATTTT. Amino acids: CASSLRGGSVTDTQYF.

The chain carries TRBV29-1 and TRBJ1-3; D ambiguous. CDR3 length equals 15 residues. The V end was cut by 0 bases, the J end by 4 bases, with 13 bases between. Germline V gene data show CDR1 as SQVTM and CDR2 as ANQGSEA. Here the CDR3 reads CSVEDRGGIGNTIYF. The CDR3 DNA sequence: TGCAGCGTTGAAGATCGGGGAGGGATCGGAAACACCATATATTTT.

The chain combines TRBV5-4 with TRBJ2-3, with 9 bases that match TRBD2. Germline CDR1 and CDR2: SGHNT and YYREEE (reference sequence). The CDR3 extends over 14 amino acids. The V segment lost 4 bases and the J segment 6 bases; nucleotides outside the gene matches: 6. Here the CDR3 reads CASSQSGGRDTQYF. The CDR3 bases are TGTGCCAGCAGCCAAAGCGGGGGGCGGGATACGCAGTATTTT.

The CDR3 sequence is CAITEVQELFF. CDR3 in DNA: TGTGCCATAACCGAGGTACAGGAGCTGTTTTTT. The chain carries TRBV6-5 and TRBJ2-2; D is uncertain. The V end was cut by 10 bases, the J end by 10 bases, with 13 bases between. The CDR3 length is 11 residues. Germline values: CDR1 MNHEY, CDR2 SVGAGI.